These T cell receptor beta chains were read from a single sample in a study of metastatic and nonmetastatic thyroid tumors. TCRdb reanalyzed the PCR reads via MiXCR. The table lists around 37,000 clones, roughly 24% of them singletons. Sequenced: tumor tissue. The receptors were gathered from a female donor with papillary thyroid cancer or a benign thyroid nodule (not recorded which). Some clones in this sample may be carry-over from other donors' samples. CDR3s include the opening cysteine and the closing phenylalanine or tryptophan. A D gene is named only where the DNA matches it firmly. The size entry is marked missing in some rows and otherwise reads once, few, many or a size class.

clone size: many
V gene: TRBV7-2
D gene: TRBD2
J gene: TRBJ2-1
CDR3 DNA: TGTGCCAGCAGCCCAACATGGGGGGGCTACAATGAGCAGTTCTTC
CDR3 protein: CASSPTWGGYNEQFF

clone size: NA
V gene: TRBV5-1
D gene: TRBD1
J gene: TRBJ1-1
CDR3 DNA: TGCGCCAGCAGCCAAGACAGGGTAAACACTGAAGCTTTCTTT
CDR3 protein: CASSQDRVNTEAFF

clone size: many
V gene: TRBV6-6
D gene: NA
J gene: TRBJ1-5
CDR3 DNA: TGTGCCAGCAGTTATTCAGCGGGCAATCAGCCCCAGCATTTT
CDR3 protein: CASSYSAGNQPQHF

clone size: many
V gene: TRBV6-1
D gene: TRBD1
J gene: TRBJ1-1
CDR3 DNA: TGTGCCAGCAGTCGCGACAGGGCTTCAGCGACATCCACTGAAGCTTTCTTT
CDR3 protein: CASSRDRASATSTEAFF

clone size: many
V gene: TRBV2
D gene: NA
J gene: TRBJ1-2
CDR3 DNA: TGTGCCAGCAGCGAAGGGTGGGATTTTAACTATGGCTACACCTTC
CDR3 protein: CASSEGWDFNYGYTF

clone size: few
V gene: TRBV7-9
D gene: NA
J gene: TRBJ1-5
CDR3 DNA: TGTGCCAGCAGCTTAGCGGTTGGACAGCCCCAGCATTTT
CDR3 protein: CASSLAVGQPQHF

clone size: many
V gene: TRBV19
D gene: NA
J gene: TRBJ2-7
CDR3 DNA: TGTGCCAGTAGTATTTCAAGCAGCCTAAGCGAGCAGTACTTC
CDR3 protein: CASSISSSLSEQYF

clone size: many
V gene: TRBV6-1
D gene: TRBD1
J gene: TRBJ1-5
CDR3 DNA: TGTGCCAGCACCCGGTCCCCCGGGACAGGGAATCAGCCCCAGCATTTT
CDR3 protein: CASTRSPGTGNQPQHF

clone size: medium-sized
V gene: TRBV2
D gene: NA
J gene: TRBJ2-5
CDR3 DNA: TGTGCCAGCAGTGATAGGGACTTCCAAGAGACCCAGTACTTC
CDR3 protein: CASSDRDFQETQYF

clone size: NA
V gene: TRBV20-1
D gene: NA
J gene: TRBJ2-7
CDR3 DNA: TGCAGTGCTATTTATAGGGGGAGCTCCTACGAGCAGTACTTC
CDR3 protein: CSAIYRGSSYEQYF

clone size: NA
V gene: TRBV6-1
D gene: TRBD2
J gene: TRBJ2-7
CDR3 DNA: TGTGCCAGCAGTTTGACTAGCGGGAGCTCCTACGAGCAGTACTTC
CDR3 protein: CASSLTSGSSYEQYF

clone size: few
V gene: TRBV15
D gene: NA
J gene: TRBJ2-5
CDR3 DNA: TGTGCCACCAGCCCACGACCGGGGACCCAGTACTTC
CDR3 protein: CATSPRPGTQYF

clone size: many
V gene: TRBV20-1
D gene: NA
J gene: TRBJ1-4
CDR3 DNA: TGCAGTGCTAGAGACAACCGGGGTCGGGCTAATGAAAAACTGTTTTTT
CDR3 protein: CSARDNRGRANEKLFF

clone size: NA
V gene: TRBV10-1
D gene: NA
J gene: TRBJ1-6
CDR3 DNA: TGCGCCAGCAGTGAGTCGTCTGTCAGGGGTAATTCACCCCTCCACTTT
CDR3 protein: CASSESSVRGNSPLHF

clone size: NA
V gene: TRBV19
D gene: NA
J gene: TRBJ1-5
CDR3 DNA: TGTGCCAGTAGTACAGGGATGGGTCAGCCCCAGCATTTT
CDR3 protein: CASSTGMGQPQHF

clone size: few
V gene: TRBV28
D gene: NA
J gene: TRBJ1-5
CDR3 DNA: TGTGCCAGCAGTTTACATCAGCCCCAGCATTTT
CDR3 protein: CASSLHQPQHF

clone size: few
V gene: TRBV6-2/TRBV6-3
D gene: NA
J gene: TRBJ2-3
CDR3 DNA: TGTGCCAGCAGAACGGGTATAGGTACGCAGTATTTT
CDR3 protein: CASRTGIGTQYF

clone size: NA
V gene: TRBV20-1
D gene: TRBD2
J gene: TRBJ2-3
CDR3 DNA: TGCAGTGCTAGAGGTACTAGCGGGAGGGCGGGCACAGATACGCAGTATTTT
CDR3 protein: CSARGTSGRAGTDTQYF

clone size: few
V gene: TRBV20-1
D gene: NA
J gene: TRBJ2-7
CDR3 DNA: TGCAGTGCCTTCGGGGGAGTGATGGACGAGCAGTACTTC
CDR3 protein: CSAFGGVMDEQYF

clone size: NA
V gene: TRBV6-2/TRBV6-3
D gene: NA
J gene: TRBJ2-7
CDR3 DNA: TGTGCCAGCAGTTACGCGGGCAGGTCTTCCTACGAGCAGTACTTC
CDR3 protein: CASSYAGRSSYEQYF

clone size: many
V gene: TRBV20-1
D gene: TRBD2
J gene: TRBJ2-5
CDR3 DNA: TGCAGTGCCGAACCAACTAGCGGGGATTGGGAAGAGACCCAGTACTTC
CDR3 protein: CSAEPTSGDWEETQYF

clone size: many
V gene: TRBV19
D gene: NA
J gene: TRBJ1-1
CDR3 DNA: TGTGCCAGTAGTTATAAAGCGAACACTGAAGCTTTCTTT
CDR3 protein: CASSYKANTEAFF

clone size: medium-sized
V gene: TRBV6-1
D gene: NA
J gene: TRBJ2-5
CDR3 DNA: TGTGCCAGCAGTGAAGCAGGCGGAACAGGAGGAGAGACCCAGTACTTC
CDR3 protein: CASSEAGGTGGETQYF

clone size: many
V gene: TRBV2
D gene: NA
J gene: TRBJ2-3
CDR3 DNA: TGTGCCAGCATCCCGGACGTGGTTAGCACAGATACGCAGTATTTT
CDR3 protein: CASIPDVVSTDTQYF

clone size: NA
V gene: TRBV30
D gene: NA
J gene: TRBJ2-7
CDR3 DNA: TGTGCCTTGAAAAGGACAGCCTTAACCTACGAGCAGTACTTC
CDR3 protein: CALKRTALTYEQYF

clone size: NA
V gene: TRBV6-9
D gene: NA
J gene: TRBJ2-7
CDR3 DNA: TGTGCCAGCAGTCCGAGCCGGGTAATGTACGAGCAGTACTTC
CDR3 protein: CASSPSRVMYEQYF

clone size: few
V gene: TRBV3-1
D gene: NA
J gene: TRBJ2-3
CDR3 DNA: TGTGCCAGCAGCCCCGGGTGGAGGCTCACAGATACGCAGTATTTT
CDR3 protein: CASSPGWRLTDTQYF

clone size: many
V gene: TRBV6-1
D gene: NA
J gene: TRBJ2-1
CDR3 DNA: TGTGCCAGCATGACTAGTGGGGACAATGAGCAGTTCTTC
CDR3 protein: CASMTSGDNEQFF

clone size: many
V gene: TRBV27
D gene: NA
J gene: TRBJ1-1
CDR3 DNA: TGTGCCAGCAGTTTGACAAAAGTCACTGAAGCTTTCTTT
CDR3 protein: CASSLTKVTEAFF

clone size: NA
V gene: TRBV20-1
D gene: NA
J gene: TRBJ1-2
CDR3 DNA: TGCAGTGCAGGTATCCGAGGAGGCTACACCTTC
CDR3 protein: CSAGIRGGYTF

clone size: NA
V gene: TRBV11-2
D gene: NA
J gene: TRBJ1-3
CDR3 DNA: TGTGCCAGCAGCCAGGACGGGGGCTCTGGAAACACCATATATTTT
CDR3 protein: CASSQDGGSGNTIYF

clone size: NA
V gene: TRBV6-5
D gene: NA
J gene: TRBJ2-2
CDR3 DNA: TGTGCCAGCAGTTACTTCGGCGGGGAGCTGTTTTTT
CDR3 protein: CASSYFGGELFF

clone size: few
V gene: TRBV4-2
D gene: NA
J gene: TRBJ2-6
CDR3 DNA: TGTGCCAGCAGCCAAGATAAAGGCTCTGGTGCCAACGTCCCGACTTTC
CDR3 protein: CASSQDKGSGANVPTF

clone size: NA
V gene: TRBV6-5
D gene: NA
J gene: TRBJ1-5
CDR3 DNA: TGTGCCAGCAGTTACGACAGCAATCAGCCCCAGCATTTT
CDR3 protein: CASSYDSNQPQHF

clone size: many
V gene: TRBV7-2
D gene: NA
J gene: TRBJ1-5
CDR3 DNA: TGTGCCAGCAGCCCCCCTGGAGAGCCCCAGCATTTT
CDR3 protein: CASSPPGEPQHF

clone size: few
V gene: TRBV28
D gene: TRBD2
J gene: TRBJ2-7
CDR3 DNA: TGTGCCAGCAGTTTCTGGGACTACGATCAGTACTTC
CDR3 protein: CASSFWDYDQYF

clone size: few
V gene: TRBV6-1
D gene: NA
J gene: TRBJ2-7
CDR3 DNA: TGTGCCAGCAGTGAAGTCACAAGGGGAAGGCTCGAGCAGTACTTC
CDR3 protein: CASSEVTRGRLEQYF

clone size: many
V gene: TRBV5-6
D gene: NA
J gene: TRBJ1-2
CDR3 DNA: TGTGCCAGCAGCTTGACACTGGGTCAGTATGGCTACACCTTC
CDR3 protein: CASSLTLGQYGYTF

clone size: NA
V gene: TRBV4-2
D gene: TRBD2
J gene: TRBJ2-7
CDR3 DNA: TGTGCCAGCAGCCAGGGGCTAGCGGGAGGTTCCTACGAGCAGTACTTC
CDR3 protein: CASSQGLAGGSYEQYF

clone size: NA
V gene: TRBV20-1
D gene: TRBD2
J gene: TRBJ2-7
CDR3 DNA: TGCAGTGCTAGAGCCGGGACTAGCGGGTTGACCGAGCAGTACTTC
CDR3 protein: CSARAGTSGLTEQYF

clone size: few
V gene: TRBV30
D gene: TRBD1
J gene: TRBJ1-3
CDR3 DNA: TGTGCCTGGGAGGGACAGGCTGGAAACACCATATATTTT
CDR3 protein: CAWEGQAGNTIYF

clone size: few
V gene: TRBV2
D gene: NA
J gene: TRBJ2-7
CDR3 DNA: TGTGCAAGCATTGGGGCGTCTAGCTCCTACGAGCAGTACTTC
CDR3 protein: CASIGASSSYEQYF

clone size: many
V gene: TRBV6-1
D gene: TRBD1
J gene: TRBJ1-4
CDR3 DNA: TGTGCCAGCAGTTGGGACAGGTTCAATGAAAAACTGTTTTTT
CDR3 protein: CASSWDRFNEKLFF

clone size: many
V gene: TRBV5-4
D gene: TRBD1
J gene: TRBJ1-4
CDR3 DNA: TGTGCCAGCAGCCCTACAGGGGCCGCAACTAATGAAAAACTGTTTTTT
CDR3 protein: CASSPTGAATNEKLFF

clone size: NA
V gene: TRBV20-1
D gene: NA
J gene: TRBJ2-1
CDR3 DNA: TGCAGTGCTAGGGCCCCTGGGACCCTCCCAGTCGAGCAGTTCTTC
CDR3 protein: CSARAPGTLPVEQFF

clone size: many
V gene: TRBV29-1
D gene: TRBD1
J gene: TRBJ2-7
CDR3 DNA: TGCAGCGTTTATGGGGACAGCTCCTACGAGCAGTACTTC
CDR3 protein: CSVYGDSSYEQYF

clone size: NA
V gene: TRBV28
D gene: NA
J gene: TRBJ2-7
CDR3 DNA: TGTGCCAGCAGCCGTAGTCGTTGGCCTTTAACCTACGAGCAGTACTTC
CDR3 protein: CASSRSRWPLTYEQYF

clone size: NA
V gene: TRBV4-1
D gene: TRBD2
J gene: TRBJ2-7
CDR3 DNA: TGCGCCAGCAGCCAAGAAAGTGGACTAGCGTCCTACGAGCAGTACTTC
CDR3 protein: CASSQESGLASYEQYF

clone size: few
V gene: TRBV12-5
D gene: NA
J gene: TRBJ2-7
CDR3 DNA: TGTGCTAGTGGAACCGACGGATCCTACGAGCAGTACTTC
CDR3 protein: CASGTDGSYEQYF

clone size: few
V gene: TRBV4-2
D gene: NA
J gene: TRBJ2-6
CDR3 DNA: TGTGCCAGCAGCCAAGATTGGGACTCTGGGGCCAACGTCCTGACTTTC
CDR3 protein: CASSQDWDSGANVLTF

clone size: few
V gene: TRBV27
D gene: NA
J gene: TRBJ1-1
CDR3 DNA: TGTGCCACCCGTGGGCGAACTGAAGCTTTCTTT
CDR3 protein: CATRGRTEAFF

clone size: NA
V gene: TRBV20-1
D gene: NA
J gene: TRBJ2-7
CDR3 DNA: TGCAGTGCTAGCCCCCTCCGACAGGTTGCTAGCGAGCAGTACTTC
CDR3 protein: CSASPLRQVASEQYF

clone size: NA
V gene: TRBV12-3/TRBV12-4
D gene: NA
J gene: TRBJ2-7
CDR3 DNA: TGTGCCAGCAGTCTGAGACGGCGCGAGCAGTACTTC
CDR3 protein: CASSLRRREQYF